This record looks at one T cell receptor beta chain sequence and its context. Its antigen is unknown. This clone may be a read error of a much larger clone one base away. Libraries were made using PCR. TCRdb shows the sequencer as Illumina HiSeq 2500. Molecular barcoding was employed in the preparation of TCR libraries, with unique molecular identifiers being used to normalize TCRbeta repertoire quantification. TCRdb handled the public reads itself, with Q25 trimming in fastp and clone calling in MiXCR, and kept productive beta chains. Entries are consolidated by CDR3 protein sequence, retaining the most common genes and DNA. Present in this sample are approximately 500,000 distinct CDR3 sequences, roughly a tenth of which were seen just once. In total, the top ten clones hold 2% of the sample. In light of the paper, this sample's treatment or condition label describes: allogeneic hematopoietic cell transplantation with graft depleted of TCRalphabeta T cells and CD19 B cells. The transplant recipients were children given TCRalphabeta/CD19-depleted allogeneic hematopoietic cell grafts.

CDR1 and CDR2 are drawn from the germline V gene (reference sequence): LNHDA, SQIVND. The CDR3 measures 17 amino acids from cysteine to phenylalanine. The sequence is cut down to CDR3 DNA, 51 bases in frame from base 1. Trimming removed 3 bases from V and 6 bases from J, leaving 21 bases between the germline ends. The source of the sample is a study of T-cell reconstitution after alpha-beta-depleted transplantation in children (TCRdb year 2016). Background on the whole study: The study quantitatively tracked T-cell immune reconstitution after TCRalphabeta/CD19-depleted allogeneic hematopoietic cell transplantation in children using TCR repertoire profiling.

Study-level results and caveats: Hyperexpanded clone frequencies declined over subsequent months; after one year, T-cell counts and TCRbeta diversity were mostly attributed to newly produced T cells. In some patients, the high TCRbeta diversity seen at day 60 was put down to recipient T cells and intrathymic progenitors that had survived conditioning. The apparently early alphabetaT-cell count recovery about two months after transplant was reportedly dependent on only several hundred rapidly expanded clones derived from non-depleted graft cells.

The sequence is built from TRBV19 and TRBJ2-1; the D region is possibly TRBD1 or TRBD2, each matching across 7 bases. This clonotype originated in a child younger than 10 with inherited bone marrow failure, due to receive a stem cell transplant. The starting material was PBMCs, obtained before TCRalphabeta/CD19-depleted stem cell transplant. The CDR3 in this case is CASSITVGEGARNEQFF. The bases are TGTGCCAGTAGTATCACTGTGGGGGAGGGGGCGCGCAATGAGCAGTTCTTC.